This TCR beta chain is from a study of naive and memory T cell subsets. Study-wide findings and caveats: Findings for naive and memory subsets could not be checked against ground truth. In naive cells, over 95% of TCR sequences were seen only once.

The junction had 7 bases not matched to a gene; V was cut back by 1 base and J by 2 bases. This CDR3 has 16 residues. This clonotype was counted between two and nine times. Its antigen is still unknown. Separate alpha and beta amplification began at the second PCR step. Overnight CMV lysate stimulation of fresh PBMCs defined donor CMV status by CD4+ IFNgamma. Both TRBC1 and TRBC2 were covered by a beta constant-region primer of two equimolar oligonucleotides. Four rounds of PCR amplified the ligated cDNA using nested alpha and beta constant-region primers plus SP2. Each CDR3 protein is one row after TCRdb ran MiXCR on the UMI-ligation and nested PCR reads. The table has about 17,000 distinct CDR3 sequences, just over 8.5% seen once; the top ten hold approximately 22%.

The source material was central memory CD8+ T cells from blood. The origin of this receptor is a human donor in good health. This sequence joins TRBV12-3 or TRBV12-4 and TRBJ2-7; 8 nucleotides agree with TRBD2. CDR3 sequence: CASSLVFGGVTYEQYF. In nucleotides, the CDR3 is TGTGCCAGCAGTTTAGTTTTCGGGGGGGTTACCTACGAGCAGTACTTC.